One sample yielded the 19 T cell receptor beta chains listed below, sequenced in a study of CD8 T cells in ankylosing spondylitis (dated by TCRdb to about 2017). The receptor library was made with 5' RACE. The listed sequencing device is Illumina HiSeq 2500. TCRdb ran its own pipeline on the public reads, namely fastp trimming at Q25 and MiXCR clone calling, and kept in-frame beta chains. Rows merge per CDR3 protein into single entries with the most common DNA and genes. In all, the sample holds a few hundred thousand distinct CDR3 sequences, and 20% to 25% of those were seen once. Under 15% of the sample rests with the top ten. The sequencing input was blood, either unsorted or a sorted T cell fraction (not recorded which). The receptors shown here come from a male donor with ankylosing spondylitis or in good health (not recorded which).

J is TRBJ1-2 and V is TRBV29-1; tentatively, D is TRBD1 (6 bases). The germline V gene has CDR1 SQVTM and CDR2 ANQGSEA. The ends were cut back, 0 bases at V and 0 bases at J, with 20 bases in the middle. The CDR3 consists of 18 residues. CDR3 DNA: TGCAGCGTTGAAGAACTTCTGGTCGGGGGCGATGCTAACTATGGCTACACCTTC. It is translated as CSVEELLVGGDANYGYTF.

A few counts support this clonotype. This chain joins TRBV30 and TRBJ1-1, with 7 bases fitting TRBD1. The germline gives CDR1 GTSNPN, CDR2 SVGIG (reference sequence). With V trimmed by 3 bases and J by 3 bases, 4 bases remained unmatched. The CDR3 contains 13 residues. The CDR3 coding sequence is TGTGCCTGGAGCGGGGACAGCTACACTGAAGCTTTCTTT. It is translated as CAWSGDSYTEAFF.

The V call is TRBV28, the J call TRBJ2-5, with TRBD1 as a possible D gene (5 bases). This CDR3 spans 13 amino acids. Per the germline V gene, CDR1 is MDHEN and CDR2 is SYDVKM. Trimming shortened V by 6 bases and J by 2 bases, and 10 bases separated the two germline ends. The CDR3: CASRIGAQETQYF. The CDR3 bases are TGTGCCAGCAGAATTGGGGCGCAAGAGACCCAGTACTTC.

This clonotype was counted between two and nine times. V gene TRBV10-3 combines with J gene TRBJ1-1; D is uncertain. The V gene's germline CDR1 is ENHRY and CDR2 SYGVKD. Trimming took off 9 bases at V and 3 bases at J, with 17 bases between the two ends. This CDR3 is built from 14 residues. The CDR3 spells CAITQLSGDTEAFF. The CDR3 DNA reads TGTGCCATTACGCAGCTGAGTGGCGACACTGAAGCTTTCTTT.

The chain has TRBV11-2 and TRBJ2-6, with D uncertain. V was shortened by 10 bases and J by 0 bases, with 19 bases between the two germline ends. Germline V gives CDR1 SGHAT, CDR2 FQNNGV. The CDR3 totals 17 residues. CDR3 sequence reads: CATASGVEFSGANVLTF. The CDR3 coding sequence is TGTGCCACGGCCAGTGGGGTAGAATTCTCTGGGGCCAACGTCCTGACTTTC.

This clonotype was counted only a few times. The chain links TRBV29-1 to TRBJ2-3, with unresolved D. Deletions cut 3 bases from V and 3 bases from J, with 10 bases between. The CDR3 contains 13 residues. Germline V gene lookup returns CDR1 SQVTM and CDR2 ANQGSEA. The CDR3 nucleotides read TGCAGCGTTGAGTTATGGGCAACAGATACGCAGTATTTT. It is translated as CSVELWATDTQYF.

CDR3 loop: CAISESTAAYNEQFF. In DNA, the CDR3 is TGTGCCATCAGTGAGTCGACGGCAGCCTACAATGAGCAGTTCTTC. The chain uses TRBV10-3 and TRBJ2-1, with D unclear. The germline V gene has CDR1 ENHRY and CDR2 SYGVKD. This CDR3 is 15 amino acids long. V gave up 0 bases and J gave up 2 bases, with 8 bases separating them.

V and J are TRBV19 and TRBJ2-6, with D uncertain. There are 17 residues in the CDR3. The germline gives CDR1 LNHDA, CDR2 SQIVND (reference sequence). Trimming pared 4 bases from V and 0 bases from J, leaving 13 bases between. The CDR3 bases are TGTGCCAGTAGTACCTTACAAGTTTCCTCTGGGGCCAACGTCCTGACTTTC. Its protein product is CASSTLQVSSGANVLTF. Variable domain in full (rest from reference TRBV19 and TRBJ2-6): DGGITQSPKYLFRKEGQNVTLSCEQNLNHDAMYWYRQDPGQGLRLIYYSQIVNDFQKGDIAEGYSVSREKKESFPLTVTSAQKNPTAFYLCASSTLQVSSGANVLTFGAGSRLTVL.

This clonotype was seen only a few times. This chain links TRBV3-1 with TRBJ1-1; D remains unclear. Germline V gene sequence: CDR1 LGHDT, CDR2 YNNKEL (reference sequence). Deletions cut 0 bases from V and 4 bases from J, with 12 bases between. This CDR3 has 15 amino acids. The CDR3 spells CASSQDLSGPTEAFF. In DNA, the CDR3 is TGTGCCAGCAGCCAAGACCTTAGTGGCCCCACTGAAGCTTTCTTT.

The V gene is TRBV30, the J gene TRBJ2-3; unclear D gene. Per germline, CDR1 GTSNPN and CDR2 SVGIG (reference sequence). This CDR3 comprises 15 residues. Trimming removed 0 bases from V and 5 bases from J, with 15 bases in between. DNA for the CDR3: TGTGCCTGGAGTGTTCTTGACACCGGGTTAGATACGCAGTATTTT. It encodes CAWSVLDTGLDTQYF.

This clonotype was detected only a few times. This chain joins TRBV12-3 or TRBV12-4 and TRBJ2-5, with 8 bases aligning to TRBD2. This CDR3 has 15 amino acids. The V gene end was trimmed by 6 bases and the J gene end by 9 bases; junction bases not matched to a gene: 15. The CDR3: CASSPASGPFGAQYF. CDR3 in DNA: TGTGCCAGCAGCCCGGCTAGCGGGCCATTCGGGGCCCAGTACTTC.

This clonotype was observed a few times. The chain employs TRBV5-1 and TRBJ2-5, with D possibly matching TRBD1 (6 bases). The V end was cut by 0 bases, the J end by 5 bases, with 14 bases between. Per the germline V gene, CDR1 is SGHRS and CDR2 is YFSETQ. This CDR3 is 15 amino acids long. In nucleotides, the CDR3 is TGCGCCAGCAGCTTGGTGTCAGGGGCGCGGGAGACCCAGTACTTC. It encodes CASSLVSGARETQYF.

The chain links TRBV9 to TRBJ1-4; TRBD1 matches at 8 bases. J was trimmed by 4 bases and V by 3 bases; bases with no gene match: 5. Germline loops: CDR1 SGDLS, CDR2 YYNGEE. This CDR3 has 15 amino acids. The CDR3 DNA follows: TGTGCCAGCAGCGAACAGGACAGGGATAATGAAAAACTGTTTTTT. This encodes CASSEQDRDNEKLFF.

This clonotype was counted between two and nine times. The chain couples TRBV27 to TRBJ1-6; D is ambiguous. The CDR3 length is 16 residues. V lost 1 base and J lost 7, with 14 bases in between. Germline CDR1 is MNHEY and CDR2 is SMNVEV (reference sequence). The CDR3 DNA sequence: TGTGCCAGCAGTTTATGGGGATCACTTCTCAATTCACCCCTCCACTTT. Its translation is CASSLWGSLLNSPLHF.

This clonotype was counted only a few times. The chain carries TRBV5-4 and TRBJ2-7; the match to TRBD1 covers 9 bases. The trim removed 3 bases at V and 4 bases at J, leaving 20 bases unmatched. The CDR3 totals 19 residues. Germline CDR1 SGHNT, CDR2 YYREEE (reference sequence). CDR3 nucleotides: TGTGCCAGCAGCTCCGGGGGGTCGGCCGTTGGACAGGGGCTATACGAGCAGTACTTC. Translation gives CASSSGGSAVGQGLYEQYF. Complete variable domain (other parts from reference TRBV5-4 and TRBJ2-7): ETGVTQSPTHLIKTRGQQVTLRCSSQSGHNTVSWYQQALGQGPQFIFQYYREEENGRGNFPPRFSGLQFPNYSSELNVNALELDDSALYLCASSSGGSAVGQGLYEQYFGPGTRLTVT.

This clonotype showed up just a few times. The chain links TRBV10-3 to TRBJ2-5, with D hard to call. The CDR3 extends over 12 amino acids. Germline CDR1 ENHRY, CDR2 SYGVKD. V was shortened by 0 bases and J by 6 bases, with 5 bases between the two germline ends. The DNA of the CDR3 is TGTGCCATCAGTGAGTCGGGTCAGACCCAGTACTTC. Translation: CAISESGQTQYF.

The chain is built from TRBV6-1 and TRBJ2-1; 9 nucleotides agree with TRBD2. The CDR3 runs to 13 residues. The germline CDR1 and CDR2 sequences are MNHNS and SASEGT. Germline trimming cut 7 bases from V and 9 bases from J; bases unmatched to any gene: 7. CDR3 amino acids: CASTGGGAGEQFF. The CDR3 region has the DNA TGTGCCAGCACCGGCGGGGGGGCAGGTGAGCAGTTCTTC.

This clonotype was observed a handful of times. CDR3 protein: CASSLGGGQTEAFF. The CDR3 bases are TGTGCCAGCAGCTTAGGTGGAGGGCAGACTGAAGCTTTCTTT. This chain uses TRBV7-8 with TRBJ1-1, with unresolved D. The CDR3 spans 14 residues. V lost 1 base and J lost 5, with 11 bases in between. Per the germline V gene, CDR1 is SGHVS and CDR2 is FQNEAQ.

At least ten counts were recorded for this clonotype. DNA of the CDR3: TGTGCCAGCAGTTTACCCGGGAATCAGCCCCAGCATTTT. As protein: CASSLPGNQPQHF. The V and J genes are TRBV12-3 or TRBV12-4 and TRBJ1-5; D is ambiguous. V was clipped by 2 bases and J by 4 bases, with 6 bases between them. This CDR3 is 13 amino acids long.